Each of the 28 T cell receptor beta chains below was sequenced from the same sample in a study of blood T cell dynamics during melanoma immunotherapy. The data were produced by immunoSEQ multiplex PCR, yet TCRdb's version contains in-frame clones alone and is incomplete. The table shows approximately 11,000 clones, with 75% to 90% occurring only once. Time point specified: pre-treatment baseline. This material consisted of blood, taken from a patient treated with checkpoint blockade. These TCRs come from a human donor with melanoma.

The chain couples TRBV6-6 to TRBJ1-2; unclear D gene. Germline V CDR1 and CDR2: MNHNY, SVGAGI (reference sequence). This CDR3 spans 13 amino acids. The germline V and J ends were trimmed by 6 bases and 8 bases, with 16 bases remaining between them. The CDR3 spells CASSTTTNGGYTF. The CDR3 nucleotides read TGTGCCAGCAGCACGACAACGAACGGGGGCTACACCTTC.

The V and J genes are TRBV2 and TRBJ1-3; D gene uncertain. Germline CDR1 reads SNHLY; CDR2 reads FYNNEI. V was pared by 3 bases and J by 0 bases, with 9 bases between. This CDR3 contains 15 residues. The CDR3 nucleotides are TGTGCCAGCAGTGATCCCGGAAGCTCTGGAAACACCATATATTTT. It yields the protein CASSDPGSSGNTIYF.

The genes are TRBV10-3 and TRBJ1-4; D not certain. The CDR3 loop spans 14 amino acids. Trimming took off 3 bases at V and 4 bases at J, with 9 bases between the two ends. CDR1 is ENHRY, CDR2 SYGVKD, per germline. As DNA, the CDR3 is TGTGCCATCAGTGAACGGCCAGATAATGAAAAACTGTTTTTT. This sequence encodes CAISERPDNEKLFF.

The chain uses TRBV19 and TRBJ2-7; D might be TRBD2 (6 bases). The germline gives CDR1 LNHDA, CDR2 SQIVND (reference sequence). With 4 bases removed from V and 2 bases from J, the gap between germline ends came to 12 bases. The CDR3 sequence is 14 residues long. The CDR3 region is CASSKWRGPYEQYF. In DNA form, the CDR3 reads TGTGCCAGTAGTAAGTGGAGGGGTCCCTACGAGCAGTACTTC.

The CDR3 nucleotides are TGCGCCAGCAGCCGAAGTAGGGACAGGGCTGAAAAACTGTTTTTT. Translation gives CASSRSRDRAEKLFF. V usage is TRBV4-3 and J usage is TRBJ1-4; 9 bases agree with TRBD1. This CDR3 has 15 residues. Germline loops: CDR1 LGHNA, CDR2 YSLEER. The ends lost 4 bases at V and 7 bases at J; junction bases unmatched: 7.

The chain combines TRBV6-5 with TRBJ1-1; D is undetermined. V gave up 0 bases and J gave up 1 base, with 6 bases separating them. CDR1 and CDR2 from the germline V gene are MNHEY and SVGAGI. The CDR3 has 14 amino acids. CDR3 coding DNA: TGTGCCAGCAGTTACTCGAACAGGAACACTGAAGCTTTCTTT. Its translation is CASSYSNRNTEAFF.

The rearrangement links TRBV28 to TRBJ2-7; perhaps TRBD1 as D (6 bases). CDR3 length: 17 amino acids. Germline values: CDR1 MDHEN, CDR2 SYDVKM. V was cut by 5 bases and J by 1 base, with 21 bases left in between. In DNA form, the CDR3 reads TGTGCCAGCAGTGACCCGTACAGGGTATTACGATCCTACGAGCAGTACTTC. Amino acid sequence: CASSDPYRVLRSYEQYF.

CDR3 coding DNA: TGTGCCAGCAGCTTAGACGGGACAGGGCCAGATACGCAGTATTTT. Its protein product is CASSLDGTGPDTQYF. The V call is TRBV7-2, the J call TRBJ2-3, with 9 bases fitting TRBD1. J was trimmed by 4 bases and V by 1 base; bases with no gene match: 3. The germline V gene has CDR1 SGHTA and CDR2 FQGNSA. The CDR3 spans 15 residues.

This clone was counted a few times. The CDR3 protein is CASSVGTGQVEAFF. CDR3 DNA: TGTGCCAGCAGCGTCGGGACAGGGCAGGTTGAAGCTTTCTTT. This sequence joins TRBV7-3 and TRBJ1-1; 9 positions match TRBD1. Germline assignment: CDR1 SGHTA and CDR2 FQGTGA. The CDR3 has 14 residues. Germline trimming cut 5 bases from V and 7 bases from J; bases unmatched to any gene: 8. Complete variable domain (other parts from reference TRBV7-3 and TRBJ1-1): GAGVSQTPSNKVTEKGKYVELRCDPISGHTALYWYRQSLGQGPEFLIYFQGTGAADDSGLPNDRFFAVRPEGSVSTLKIQRTERGDSAVYLCASSVGTGQVEAFFGQGTRLTVV.

The chain has TRBV5-6 and TRBJ2-7, with D uncertain. Trimming removed 1 base at V and 6 bases at J, with 11 bases between. The length of the CDR3 is 13 residues. The germline CDR1 and CDR2 sequences are SGHDT and YYEEEE. The CDR3 DNA is TGTGCCAGCAGCTTGTCATCCACCACCGAGCAGTACTTC. Translation gives CASSLSSTTEQYF.

The chain is built from TRBV18 and TRBJ2-1; the D gene is possibly TRBD2 (7 bases). Trimming shortened V by 0 bases and J by 3 bases, and 12 bases separated the two germline ends. The CDR3 totals 16 residues. Germline V CDR1 and CDR2: KGHSH, LQKENI. CDR3 residues: CASSPPGGAGYNEQFF. The CDR3 DNA follows: TGTGCCAGCTCACCACCGGGGGGGGCAGGCTACAATGAGCAGTTCTTC. The variable domain in full, completed from reference TRBV18 and TRBJ2-1, reads NAGVMQNPRHLVRRRGQEARLRCSPMKGHSHVYWYRQLPEEGLKFMVYLQKENIIDESGMPKERFSAEFPKEGPSILRIQQVVRGDSAAYFCASSPPGGAGYNEQFFGPGTRLTVL.

This clone was seen only once. The CDR3 DNA reads TGCGCCAGCAGCCTTGGGAGGGGTGAGTACGAGCAGTACTTC. Translation gives CASSLGRGEYEQYF. This chain uses TRBV4-1 with TRBJ2-7; 7 positions agree with TRBD2. Per germline, CDR1 MGHRA and CDR2 YSYEKL. V dropped 4 bases and J dropped 4; count of bases not matched to a gene: 7. The CDR3 covers 14 residues.

This clone was seen only a few times. The chain recombines TRBV7-9 with TRBJ1-5; D not resolved. The V end lost 4 bases, the J end lost 2 bases, and 6 bases lay between the germline ends. This CDR3 comprises 13 residues. The germline V gene encodes CDR1 SEHNR and CDR2 FQNEAQ (reference sequence). Here the CDR3 DNA reads TGTGCCAGCAGCTCCGGAGGCAATCAGCCCCAGCATTTT. Its translation is CASSSGGNQPQHF.

This clone has a handful of counts. CDR3 region: CASSQGGQLSTDTQYF. In DNA form, the CDR3 reads TGCGCCAGCAGCCAAGGCGGACAGCTTAGCACAGATACGCAGTATTTT. The rearrangement uses TRBV4-3 and TRBJ2-3; a weak D match, TRBD1 (6 bases). Germline-derived CDR1 and CDR2 are LGHNA and YSLEER. V lost 1 base to trimming and J lost 0 bases, with 11 bases between them. There are 16 residues in the CDR3.

The chain links TRBV18 to TRBJ1-1; D is unresolved. CDR1 is KGHSH, CDR2 LQKENI, per germline. V lost 3 bases to trimming and J lost 0 bases, with 8 bases between them. This CDR3 is 14 amino acids long. The CDR3 DNA is TGTGCCAGCTCACCCGCTACCCTGAACACTGAAGCTTTCTTT. It yields the protein CASSPATLNTEAFF.

This chain uses TRBV6-1 with TRBJ2-4; D possibly uses TRBD1 or TRBD2 (6 bases each). This CDR3 has 17 residues. The germline V gene has CDR1 MNHNS and CDR2 SASEGT. Trimming pared 0 bases from V and 9 bases from J, leaving 21 bases between. CDR3: CASSEAYGGARLGIQYF. In DNA form, the CDR3 reads TGTGCCAGCAGTGAAGCGTACGGGGGCGCGAGGCTCGGCATTCAGTACTTC.

The genes are TRBV27 and TRBJ1-1; no definite D call. Germline lookup yields CDR1 MNHEY and CDR2 SMNVEV (reference sequence). The CDR3 consists of 15 residues. V dropped 2 bases and J dropped 3 bases, with 13 bases sitting between them. CDR3 protein: CASSLLGPQYTEAFF. The CDR3 coding sequence is TGTGCCAGCAGTTTACTCGGACCACAATACACTGAAGCTTTCTTT.

This clone showed up just a few times. The rearrangement joins TRBV19 to TRBJ1-1, with 7 bases lining up with TRBD1. Germline assignment: CDR1 LNHDA and CDR2 SQIVND (reference sequence). V dropped 5 bases and J dropped 1; count of bases not matched to a gene: 7. This CDR3 contains 15 residues. CDR3 protein: CASSLKRTGNTEAFF. CDR3 DNA: TGTGCCAGTAGTCTGAAACGGACAGGGAACACTGAAGCTTTCTTT.

This clone was seen only once. J is TRBJ2-5 and V is TRBV2; 12 nucleotides line up with TRBD2. The CDR3 is 14 amino acids. V lost 8 bases, J lost 9 bases, and 10 bases stayed unmatched. From germline, CDR1 is SNHLY and CDR2 FYNNEI. The CDR3 sequence is CASVYSSGGASQYF. CDR3 DNA sequence: TGTGCCAGCGTGTACTCTAGCGGGGGGGCTTCCCAGTACTTC.

The chain is built from TRBV18 and TRBJ2-3; TRBD2 matches 15 bases. CDR3 length equals 19 residues. The junction had 8 bases not matched to a gene; V was cut back by 4 bases and J by 0 bases. Germline assignment: CDR1 KGHSH and CDR2 LQKENI. The CDR3 bases are TGTGCCAGCTCACGGACGGGACTAGCGGGGGGTCCTAGCACAGATACGCAGTATTTT. Translating it yields CASSRTGLAGGPSTDTQYF.

This clone was recorded once. The chain uses TRBV11-1 and TRBJ1-2; D unclear. In germline, CDR1 is SGHAT, CDR2 FQDESV (reference sequence). The CDR3 runs to 12 residues. V lost 1 base and J 6 bases, leaving 6 bases between the germline ends. The CDR3 coding sequence is TGTGCCAGCAGCTTAGGGCCTGATGGCTACACCTTC. Translation: CASSLGPDGYTF.

In this sample, this clone turned up once. The chain has TRBV14 and TRBJ2-7; TRBD2 matches 7 bases. After removal of 1 base from V and 3 bases from J, the junction contained 3 bases not matched to a gene. This CDR3 contains 14 residues. CDR1 and CDR2 from the germline V gene are SGHDN and FVKESK. Here the CDR3 reads CASSQVPGGYEQYF. The CDR3 DNA follows: TGTGCCAGCAGCCAAGTTCCGGGAGGCTACGAGCAGTACTTC.

V usage is TRBV28 and J usage is TRBJ2-3, with 7 nucleotides matching TRBD1. CDR1 MDHEN and CDR2 SYDVKM come from the germline V gene. The J segment lost 1 base and the V segment lost 9 bases, leaving 16 bases of the junction unmatched. The CDR3 runs 17 residues. The CDR3 here is CASPPAQGGAGTDTQYF. The CDR3 nucleotides are TGTGCCAGTCCTCCCGCACAAGGGGGCGCCGGCACAGATACGCAGTATTTT. Full variable domain (remainder filled in from reference TRBV28 and TRBJ2-3): DVKVTQSSRYLVKRTGEKVFLECVQDMDHENMFWYRQDPGLGLRLIYFSYDVKMKEKGDIPEGYSVSREKKERFSLILESASTNQTSMYLCASPPAQGGAGTDTQYFGPGTRLTVL.

The chain employs TRBV9 and TRBJ2-2; D is perhaps TRBD1 (6 bases). Per germline, CDR1 SGDLS and CDR2 YYNGEE. The CDR3 totals 16 residues. V gave up 4 bases and J gave up 7 bases, with 20 bases separating them. CDR3 residues: CASSTREGEMSGELFF. CDR3 in DNA: TGTGCCAGCAGCACCCGAGAGGGGGAGATGAGCGGGGAGCTGTTTTTT.

V and J are TRBV2 and TRBJ1-2; D unclear. This CDR3 region has 13 residues. Trimming left V 2 bases short and J 0 bases short, with 4 bases between. CDR1 is SNHLY and CDR2 is FYNNEI in the germline V gene. CDR3 nucleotide sequence: TGTGCCAGCAGTGAACAGCCTAACTATGGCTACACCTTC. Its translation: CASSEQPNYGYTF.

J is TRBJ1-5 and V is TRBV19; D possibly corresponds to TRBD1 (5 bases). Trimming took 4 bases from V and 4 from J, leaving 23 bases between them. The germline gives CDR1 LNHDA, CDR2 SQIVND (reference sequence). The CDR3 extends over 18 amino acids. The DNA for the CDR3 is TGTGCCAGTAGTACGGGGTGGGGGATCTCACCCTTAAATCAGCCCCAGCATTTT. Its translation: CASSTGWGISPLNQPQHF.

This sequence joins TRBV6-5 and TRBJ2-7; D is ambiguous. The length of the CDR3 is 14 residues. CDR1 and CDR2 (germline): MNHEY, SVGAGI. V was cut by 6 bases and J by 0 bases, with 12 bases left in between. The CDR3 reads CASSNWASSYEQYF. CDR3 DNA: TGTGCCAGCAGCAACTGGGCGTCCTCCTACGAGCAGTACTTC.

This chain connects TRBV29-1 to TRBJ2-2; 7 nucleotides align to TRBD2. Looked up from germline, CDR1 is SQVTM and CDR2 is ANQGSEA. This CDR3 spans 15 amino acids. The trim removed 6 bases at V and 4 bases at J, leaving 11 bases unmatched. In DNA, the CDR3 is TGCAGCGTCCACCTGGGGGGGAGGGGCACCGGGGAGCTGTTTTTT. It is translated as CSVHLGGRGTGELFF.